Only a few counts were recorded for the clone carrying this T cell receptor beta chain. Its specificity is unknown. Germline values: CDR1 SGHNT, CDR2 YYREEE (reference sequence). The CDR3 spans 15 residues. V was pared by 6 bases and J by 3 bases, with 5 bases of the junction left unmatched. This entry belongs to a study of early T cells in non-severe SARS-CoV-2 infection. As for the study in general: The sequenced material was bulk RNA from unsorted whole blood, and its chains were unpaired. Study findings and constraints: VDJdb-based matching was biased toward anti-spike CD8 responses and missed private and CD4 specificities.

Individual cDNA molecules received unique molecular identifiers during library preparation. TCRdb processed the 5' RACE reads anew with MiXCR; each CDR3 protein has one entry. Of 95,000 to 120,000 distinct CDR3 sequences in the sample, roughly 12% were seen once. Material for sequencing was whole blood. The chain carries TRBV5-4 and TRBJ2-5; TRBD2 aligns across 13 bases. The receptor comes from an adult who was a healthcare worker with PCR-confirmed SARS-CoV-2 infection or an uninfected control (not recorded which). The CDR3 DNA sequence: TGTGCCAGCACCCCGGGACTAGCGGGGAAAGAGACCCAGTACTTC. As protein: CASTPGLAGKETQYF.